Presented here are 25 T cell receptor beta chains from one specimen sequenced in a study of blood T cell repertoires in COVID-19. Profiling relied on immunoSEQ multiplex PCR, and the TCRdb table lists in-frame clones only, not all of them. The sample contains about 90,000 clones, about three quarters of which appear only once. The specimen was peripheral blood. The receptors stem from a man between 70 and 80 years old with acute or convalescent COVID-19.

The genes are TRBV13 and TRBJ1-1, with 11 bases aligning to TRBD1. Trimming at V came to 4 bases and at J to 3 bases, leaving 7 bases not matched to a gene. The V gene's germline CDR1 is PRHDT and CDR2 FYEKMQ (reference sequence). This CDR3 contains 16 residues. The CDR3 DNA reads TGTGCCAGCAGCTCTTGGACAGGGGGCAAGGACACTGAAGCTTTCTTT. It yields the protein CASSSWTGGKDTEAFF. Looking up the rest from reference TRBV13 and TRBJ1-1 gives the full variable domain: AAGVIQSPRHLIKEKRETATLKCYPIPRHDTVYWYQQGPGQDPQFLISFYEKMQSDKGSIPDRFSAQQFSDYHSELNMSSLELGDSALYFCASSSWTGGKDTEAFFGQGTRLTVV.

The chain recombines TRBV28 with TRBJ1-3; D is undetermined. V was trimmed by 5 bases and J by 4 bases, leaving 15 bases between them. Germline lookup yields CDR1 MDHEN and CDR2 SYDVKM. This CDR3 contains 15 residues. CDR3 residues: CASSDLVRGGNTIYF. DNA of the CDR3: TGTGCCAGCAGTGACCTCGTTCGGGGAGGAAACACCATATATTTT.

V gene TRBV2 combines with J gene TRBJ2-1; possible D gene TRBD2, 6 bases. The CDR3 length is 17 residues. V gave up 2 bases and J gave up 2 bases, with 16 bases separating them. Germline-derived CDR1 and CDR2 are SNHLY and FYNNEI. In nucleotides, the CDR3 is TGTGCCAGCAGTGAACGAGGAAACTGGGGGGCCTACAATGAGCAGTTCTTC. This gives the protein CASSERGNWGAYNEQFF.

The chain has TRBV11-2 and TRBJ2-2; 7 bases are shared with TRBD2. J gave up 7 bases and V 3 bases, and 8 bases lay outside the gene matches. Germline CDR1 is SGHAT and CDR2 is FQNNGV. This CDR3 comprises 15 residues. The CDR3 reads CASSFRESGGGELFF. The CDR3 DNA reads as TGTGCCAGCAGCTTCCGGGAGTCGGGGGGCGGGGAGCTGTTTTTT.

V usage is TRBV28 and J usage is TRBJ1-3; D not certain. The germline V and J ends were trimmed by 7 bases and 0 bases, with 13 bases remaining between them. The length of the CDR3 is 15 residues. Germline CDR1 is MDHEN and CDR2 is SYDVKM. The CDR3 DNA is TGTGCCAGCACAGTTTATGTAGCCTCTGGAAACACCATATATTTT. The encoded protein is CASTVYVASGNTIYF.

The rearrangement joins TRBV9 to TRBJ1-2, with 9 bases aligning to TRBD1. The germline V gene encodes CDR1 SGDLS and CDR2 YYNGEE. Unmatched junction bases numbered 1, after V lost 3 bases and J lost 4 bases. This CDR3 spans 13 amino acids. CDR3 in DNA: TGTGCCAGCAGCGCGACAGGGGGCTATGGCTACACCTTC. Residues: CASSATGGYGYTF.

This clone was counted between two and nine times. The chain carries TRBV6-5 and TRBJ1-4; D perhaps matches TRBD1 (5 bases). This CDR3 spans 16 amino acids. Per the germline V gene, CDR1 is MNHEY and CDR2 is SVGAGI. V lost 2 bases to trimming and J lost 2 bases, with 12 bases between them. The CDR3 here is CASSYGSRVTNEKLFF. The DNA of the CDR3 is TGTGCCAGCAGTTACGGTAGCAGGGTGACTAATGAAAAACTGTTTTTT.

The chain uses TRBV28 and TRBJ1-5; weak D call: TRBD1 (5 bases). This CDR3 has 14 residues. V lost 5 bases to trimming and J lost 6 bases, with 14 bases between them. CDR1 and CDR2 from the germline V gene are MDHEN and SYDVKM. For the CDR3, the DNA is TGTGCCAGCAGTCCCCCCGTGGGGGGTCAGCCCCAGCATTTT. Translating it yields CASSPPVGGQPQHF.

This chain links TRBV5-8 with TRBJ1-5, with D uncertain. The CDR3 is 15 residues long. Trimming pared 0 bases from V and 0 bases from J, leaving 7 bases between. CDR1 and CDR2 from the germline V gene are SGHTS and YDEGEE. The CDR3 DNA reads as TGTGCCAGCAGCTTGGGACACAGTAGCAATCAGCCCCAGCATTTT. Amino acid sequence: CASSLGHSSNQPQHF.

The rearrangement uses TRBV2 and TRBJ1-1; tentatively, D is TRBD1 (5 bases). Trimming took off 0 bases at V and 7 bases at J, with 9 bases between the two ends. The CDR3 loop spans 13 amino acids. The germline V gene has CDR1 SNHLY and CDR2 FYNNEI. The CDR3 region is CASSEAQAREAFF. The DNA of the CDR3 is TGTGCCAGCAGTGAAGCACAGGCCCGTGAAGCTTTCTTT.

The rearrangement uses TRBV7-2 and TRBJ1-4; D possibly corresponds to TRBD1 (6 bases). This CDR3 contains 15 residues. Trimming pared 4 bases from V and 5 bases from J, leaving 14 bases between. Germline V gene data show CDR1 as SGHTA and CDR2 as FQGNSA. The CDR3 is CASSSGQIPNEKLFF. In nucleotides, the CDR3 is TGTGCCAGCAGCTCAGGACAGATCCCAAATGAAAAACTGTTTTTT.

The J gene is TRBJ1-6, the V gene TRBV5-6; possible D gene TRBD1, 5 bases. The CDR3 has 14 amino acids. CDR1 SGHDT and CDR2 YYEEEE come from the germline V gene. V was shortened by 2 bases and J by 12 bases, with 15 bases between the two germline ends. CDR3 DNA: TGTGCCAGCAGCTTATCGGGGACTCGTGGACCCCTCCACTTT. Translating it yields CASSLSGTRGPLHF.

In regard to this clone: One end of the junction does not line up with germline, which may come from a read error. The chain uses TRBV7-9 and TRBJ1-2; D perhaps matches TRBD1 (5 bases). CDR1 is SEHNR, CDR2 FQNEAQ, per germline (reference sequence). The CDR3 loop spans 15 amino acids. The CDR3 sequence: CASSLVGRADYGYTF. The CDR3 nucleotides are TGCGCCAGCAGCTTAGTGGGCAGGGCCGACTATGGCTACACCTTC.

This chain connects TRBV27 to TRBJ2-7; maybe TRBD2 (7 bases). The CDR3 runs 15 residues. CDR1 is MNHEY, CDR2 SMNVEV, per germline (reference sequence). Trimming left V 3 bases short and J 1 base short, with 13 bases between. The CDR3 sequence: CASSLGGGLSYEQYV. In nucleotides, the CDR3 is TGTGCCAGCAGTTTGGGCGGGGGCCTGTCCTACGAGCAGTACGTC.

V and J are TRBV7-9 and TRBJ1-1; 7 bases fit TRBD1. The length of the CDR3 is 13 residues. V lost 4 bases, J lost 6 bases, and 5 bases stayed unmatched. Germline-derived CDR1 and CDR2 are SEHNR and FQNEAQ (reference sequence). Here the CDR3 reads CASSYGTASEAFF. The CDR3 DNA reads TGTGCCAGCAGCTACGGGACAGCCTCTGAAGCTTTCTTT. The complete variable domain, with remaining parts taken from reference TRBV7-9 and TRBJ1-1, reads DTGVSQNPRHKITKRGQNVTFRCDPISEHNRLYWYRQTLGQGPEFLTYFQNEAQLEKSRLLSDRFSAERPKGSFSTLEIQRTEQGDSAMYLCASSYGTASEAFFGQGTRLTVV.

The CDR3: CASSERPQGAVGNTIYF. CDR3 coding DNA: TGCGCCAGCAGCGAACGTCCACAGGGGGCGGTCGGAAACACCATATATTTT. The chain has TRBV5-1 and TRBJ1-3, with 9 bases fitting TRBD1. The V and J ends lost 4 bases and 4 bases, in that order; junction bases with no gene match: 12. From germline, CDR1 is SGHRS and CDR2 YFSETQ. There are 17 residues in the CDR3.

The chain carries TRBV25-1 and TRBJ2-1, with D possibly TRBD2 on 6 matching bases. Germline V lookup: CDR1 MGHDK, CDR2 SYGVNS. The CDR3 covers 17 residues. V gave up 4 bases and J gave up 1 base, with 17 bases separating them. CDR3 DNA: TGTGCCAGCAGTGCTCCACGGGGGTTGGGATCCTACAATGAGCAGTTCTTC. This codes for CASSAPRGLGSYNEQFF.

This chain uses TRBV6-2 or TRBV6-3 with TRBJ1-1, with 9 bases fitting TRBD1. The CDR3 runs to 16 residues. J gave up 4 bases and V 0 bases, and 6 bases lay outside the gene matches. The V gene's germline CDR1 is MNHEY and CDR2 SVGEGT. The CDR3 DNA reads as TGTGCCAGCAGTTACTCGACAGGGGGAGGTAGCACTGAAGCTTTCTTT. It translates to CASSYSTGGGSTEAFF.

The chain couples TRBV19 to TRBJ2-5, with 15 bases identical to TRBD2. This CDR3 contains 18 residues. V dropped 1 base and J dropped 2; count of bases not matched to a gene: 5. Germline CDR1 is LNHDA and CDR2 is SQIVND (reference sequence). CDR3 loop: CASSIGGLAGGRQETQYF. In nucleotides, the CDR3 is TGTGCCAGTAGTATAGGGGGACTAGCGGGGGGTCGTCAAGAGACCCAGTACTTC.

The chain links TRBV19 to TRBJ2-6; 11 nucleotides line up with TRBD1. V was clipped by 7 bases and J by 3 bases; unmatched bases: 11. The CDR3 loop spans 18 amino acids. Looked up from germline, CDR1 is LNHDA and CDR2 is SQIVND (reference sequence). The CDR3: CASNSNGQGAYGANVLTF. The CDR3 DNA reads TGTGCCAGTAACTCGAACGGACAGGGGGCTTATGGGGCCAACGTCCTGACTTTC.

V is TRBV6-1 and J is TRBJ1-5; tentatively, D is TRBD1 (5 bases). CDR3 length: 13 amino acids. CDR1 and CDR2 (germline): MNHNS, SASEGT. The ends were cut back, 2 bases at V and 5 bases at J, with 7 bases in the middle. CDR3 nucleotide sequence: TGTGCCAGCAGTGAAAGCAGGGATCAGCCCCAGCATTTT. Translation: CASSESRDQPQHF.

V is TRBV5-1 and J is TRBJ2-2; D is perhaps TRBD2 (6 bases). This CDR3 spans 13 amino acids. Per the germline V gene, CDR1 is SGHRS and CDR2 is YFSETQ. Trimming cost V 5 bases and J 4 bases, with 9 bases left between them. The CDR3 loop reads CASRAGPTGELFF. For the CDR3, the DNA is TGCGCCAGCAGGGCGGGACCCACCGGGGAGCTGTTTTTT.

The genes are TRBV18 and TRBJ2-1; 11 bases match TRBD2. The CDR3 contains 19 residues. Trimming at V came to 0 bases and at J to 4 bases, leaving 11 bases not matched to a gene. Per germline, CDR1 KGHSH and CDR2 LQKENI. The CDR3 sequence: CASSPPRSSGRQNYNEQFF. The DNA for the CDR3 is TGTGCCAGCTCACCACCGAGGTCTAGCGGGAGGCAGAATTACAATGAGCAGTTCTTC.

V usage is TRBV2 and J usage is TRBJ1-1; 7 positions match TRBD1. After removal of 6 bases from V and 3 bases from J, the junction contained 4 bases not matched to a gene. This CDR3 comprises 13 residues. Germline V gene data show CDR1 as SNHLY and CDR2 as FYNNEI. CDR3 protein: CASRRDSYTEAFF. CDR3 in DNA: TGTGCCAGCAGGAGGGACAGCTACACTGAAGCTTTCTTT.

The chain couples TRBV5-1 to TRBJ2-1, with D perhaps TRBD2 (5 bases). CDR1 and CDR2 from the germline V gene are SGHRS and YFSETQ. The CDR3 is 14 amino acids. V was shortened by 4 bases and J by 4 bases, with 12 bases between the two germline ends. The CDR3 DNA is TGCGCCAGCAGCCAAACCGGGATTTACAATGAGCAGTTCTTC. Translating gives CASSQTGIYNEQFF.